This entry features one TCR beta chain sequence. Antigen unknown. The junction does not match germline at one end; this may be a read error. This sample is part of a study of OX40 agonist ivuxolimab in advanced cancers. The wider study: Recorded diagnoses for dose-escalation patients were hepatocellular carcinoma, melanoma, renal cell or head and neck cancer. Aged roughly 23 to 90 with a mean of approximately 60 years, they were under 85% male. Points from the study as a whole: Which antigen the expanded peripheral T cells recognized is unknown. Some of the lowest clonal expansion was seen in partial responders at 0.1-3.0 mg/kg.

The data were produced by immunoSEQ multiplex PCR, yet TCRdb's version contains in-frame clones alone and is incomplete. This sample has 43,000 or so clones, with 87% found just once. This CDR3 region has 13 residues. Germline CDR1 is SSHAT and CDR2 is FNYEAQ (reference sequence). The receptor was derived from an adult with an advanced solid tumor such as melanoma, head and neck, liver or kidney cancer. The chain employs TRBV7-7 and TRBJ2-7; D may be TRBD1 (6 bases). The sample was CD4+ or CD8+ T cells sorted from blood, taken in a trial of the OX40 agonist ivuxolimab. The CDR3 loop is CASSGQGSNEQYF. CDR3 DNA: TGTGCTAGCAGCGGTCAGGGGAGTAACGAGCAGTACTTC. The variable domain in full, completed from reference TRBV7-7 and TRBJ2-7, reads GAGVSQSPRYKVTKRGQDVTLRCDPISSHATLYWYQQALGQGPEFLTYFNYEAQPDKSGLPSDRFSAERPEGSISTLTIQRTEQRDSAMYRCASSGQGSNEQYFGPGTRLTVT.